The 5 T cell receptor beta chains reported below all come from one sample, sequenced in a study of T cell responses to AZD1222 COVID-19 vaccine. Data came from immunoSEQ multiplex PCR; TCRdb stores just in-frame clones and leaves some out. The sample shows fewer than 180,000 clones, about nine tenths of them seen only once. Sequences were derived from peripheral blood, sampled 28 days after the second AZD1222 dose. These receptors came from an adult who received the AZD1222 COVID-19 vaccine.

This chain links TRBV20-1 with TRBJ2-1; D call uncertain. The V gene lost 5 bases and the J gene lost 8 bases, with 10 bases spanning the gap. Germline V gene data show CDR1 as DFQATT and CDR2 as SNEGSKA (reference sequence). This CDR3 contains 11 residues. CDR3 region: CSAGIADEQFF. The CDR3 DNA reads as TGCAGTGCTGGGATAGCCGATGAGCAGTTCTTC.

The V gene is TRBV2, the J gene TRBJ2-7; D may be TRBD1 (6 bases). The germline V gene has CDR1 SNHLY and CDR2 FYNNEI. This CDR3 spans 14 amino acids. V shed 3 bases and J shed 0 bases, with 9 bases lying between them. The CDR3 sequence is CASSDSGVSYEQYF. The CDR3 coding sequence is TGTGCCAGCAGTGATTCAGGGGTCTCCTACGAGCAGTACTTC.

J is TRBJ2-1 and V is TRBV5-1; a possible D gene is TRBD2 (5 bases). The CDR3 is made up of 14 amino acids. The V gene lost 2 bases and the J gene lost 4 bases, with 10 bases spanning the gap. Germline CDR1 is SGHRS and CDR2 is YFSETQ. CDR3 protein: CASSFGGEYNEQFF. CDR3 nucleotide sequence: TGCGCCAGCAGCTTCGGAGGAGAATACAATGAGCAGTTCTTC.

The chain has TRBV7-9 and TRBJ2-1; no reliable D call. Trimming cost V 2 bases and J 6 bases, with 11 bases left between them. Germline CDR1 is SEHNR and CDR2 is FQNEAQ (reference sequence). The CDR3 covers 14 residues. CDR3 amino acids: CASSLLGLSNEQFF. The CDR3 DNA sequence: TGTGCCAGCAGCTTACTCGGGCTCTCCAATGAGCAGTTCTTC.

The chain is built from TRBV7-2 and TRBJ2-3; 11 bases fit TRBD2. Unmatched junction bases numbered 11, after V lost 5 bases and J lost 7 bases. The CDR3 has 16 residues. The V gene's germline CDR1 is SGHTA and CDR2 FQGNSA. CDR3 sequence reads: CASSVGLAAGPHTQYF. In nucleotides, the CDR3 is TGTGCCAGCAGCGTGGGACTAGCGGCTGGTCCGCATACGCAGTATTTT.